Below are 20 T cell receptor beta chains sequenced from a single sample in a study of blood T cell repertoires in COVID-19. Profiled with immunoSEQ multiplex PCR; TCRdb holds only in-frame clones, not every one. This table has 140,000 to 150,000 clones, roughly 88% appearing once. The sequenced sample was peripheral blood. All receptors come from a woman in her sixties with COVID-19, enrolled during active disease.

The V and J genes are TRBV19 and TRBJ1-3; the match to TRBD1 covers 7 bases. Germline V CDR1 and CDR2: LNHDA, SQIVND (reference sequence). Trimming removed 5 bases from V and 1 base from J; junction bases left unmatched: 11. The CDR3 has 17 residues. CDR3 DNA sequence: TGTGCCAGTAGTTCCCTGTGGAGGGGGCAATCTGGAAACACCATATATTTT. Translation gives CASSSLWRGQSGNTIYF.

The V and J genes are TRBV18 and TRBJ2-5; 11 bases line up with TRBD2. The V segment lost 4 bases and the J segment 1 base; nucleotides outside the gene matches: 20. The CDR3 consists of 21 residues. The germline V gene has CDR1 KGHSH and CDR2 LQKENI. CDR3 residues: CASSRTPSGLRLAGSQETQYF. The CDR3 DNA follows: TGTGCCAGCTCACGGACGCCTTCGGGGTTAAGACTAGCGGGGTCCCAAGAGACCCAGTACTTC.

The chain employs TRBV19 and TRBJ2-5; D possibly corresponds to TRBD2 (6 bases). Germline V gene sequence: CDR1 LNHDA, CDR2 SQIVND (reference sequence). V dropped 8 bases and J dropped 0 bases, with 10 bases sitting between them. The CDR3 totals 13 residues. The DNA of the CDR3 is TGTGCCAGTGCGTGGGGGGACCAAGAGACCCAGTACTTC. Translating gives CASAWGDQETQYF. Combining the CDR3 with reference TRBV19 and TRBJ2-5 gives the whole variable domain DGGITQSPKYLFRKEGQNVTLSCEQNLNHDAMYWYRQDPGQGLRLIYYSQIVNDFQKGDIAEGYSVSREKKESFPLTVTSAQKNPTAFYLCASAWGDQETQYFGPGTRLLVL.

DNA of the CDR3: TGCAGTGTTCAGGGGGTGGTTGGCTACACCTTC. Its translation is CSVQGVVGYTF. V and J are TRBV20-1 and TRBJ1-2, with 7 bases that match TRBD1. Looked up from germline, CDR1 is DFQATT and CDR2 is SNEGSKA (reference sequence). Trimming cost V 7 bases and J 7 bases; bases outside gene matches: 6. The CDR3 totals 11 residues.

V gene TRBV7-9 combines with J gene TRBJ1-1; 7 bases are a match to TRBD1. The CDR3 runs to 13 residues. V dropped 1 base and J dropped 5; count of bases not matched to a gene: 1. Germline values: CDR1 SEHNR, CDR2 FQNEAQ (reference sequence). The CDR3 loop reads CASSLETGTEAFF. In DNA form, the CDR3 reads TGTGCCAGCAGCTTAGAGACAGGGACTGAAGCTTTCTTT.

This clone was detected only once. The V call is TRBV3-1 (or the pseudogene TRBV3-2), the J call TRBJ2-3; 9 nucleotides match TRBD2. V lost 2 bases to trimming and J lost 0 bases; unmatched junction nucleotides: 3. This CDR3 contains 16 residues. Germline V gene lookup returns CDR1 LGHDT and CDR2 YNNKEL (reference sequence). CDR3 residues: CASSQNSGGSTDTQYF. The CDR3, as DNA: TGTGCCAGCAGCCAAAATAGCGGGGGTAGCACAGATACGCAGTATTTT.

The rearrangement joins TRBV15 to TRBJ2-4; D may be TRBD1 (6 bases). The CDR3 runs to 17 residues. CDR1 and CDR2 from the germline V gene are LNHNV and YYDKDF (reference sequence). V was cut by 4 bases and J by 4 bases, with 20 bases left in between. This CDR3 reads CATSILRTAVIKNIQYF. The DNA for the CDR3 is TGTGCCACCAGCATACTTCGGACAGCCGTTATAAAAAACATTCAGTACTTC.

The chain joins TRBV6-6 to TRBJ1-2; 9 nucleotides agree with TRBD1. Germline lookup yields CDR1 MNHNY and CDR2 SVGAGI (reference sequence). The junction had 10 bases not matched to a gene; V was cut back by 6 bases and J by 8 bases. This CDR3 contains 14 residues. The CDR3 region has the DNA TGTGCCAGCAGCCCCCAACAGGGGGCGGGAGGCTACACCTTC. Translation: CASSPQQGAGGYTF.

The chain employs TRBV6-6 and TRBJ2-1; 7 bases line up with TRBD2. J was trimmed by 3 bases and V by 3 bases; bases with no gene match: 5. Germline V CDR1 and CDR2: MNHNY, SVGAGI (reference sequence). This CDR3 has 15 amino acids. The CDR3 DNA follows: TGTGCCAGCAGTTATACGGGGGGATTCTACAATGAGCAGTTCTTC. It encodes CASSYTGGFYNEQFF.

This clone occurred a few times. This chain links TRBV12-5 with TRBJ1-5, with 8 bases that match TRBD1. V was clipped by 0 bases and J by 3 bases; unmatched bases: 13. The V gene's germline CDR1 is LGHNT and CDR2 FRNRAP. The CDR3 has 19 amino acids. The CDR3 loop is CASGLVNQVGQGFNQPQHF. DNA of the CDR3: TGTGCTAGTGGTTTGGTAAACCAGGTTGGACAGGGTTTCAATCAGCCCCAGCATTTT.

In DNA, the CDR3 is TGTGCCAGCAGTTTCCAGGGGGCTGGGGCCAACGTCCTGACTTTC. As protein: CASSFQGAGANVLTF. This rearrangement joins TRBV2 to TRBJ2-6; 7 bases fit TRBD1. Germline trimming cut 5 bases from V and 2 bases from J; bases unmatched to any gene: 3. The CDR3 runs to 15 residues. Germline CDR1 SNHLY, CDR2 FYNNEI.

The chain links TRBV5-6 to TRBJ1-5; D gene uncertain. Looked up from germline, CDR1 is SGHDT and CDR2 is YYEEEE. V shed 0 bases and J shed 2 bases, with 12 bases lying between them. The CDR3 spans 16 residues. CDR3 loop: CASSLGADPGNQPQHF. Written as DNA, the CDR3 is TGTGCCAGCAGCTTGGGGGCAGACCCCGGCAATCAGCCCCAGCATTTT.

The rearrangement uses TRBV15 and TRBJ1-5, with a possible D match to TRBD1 (5 bases). CDR3 size: 15 residues. Trimming took 0 bases from V and 9 from J, leaving 15 bases between them. Germline V gene lookup returns CDR1 LNHNV and CDR2 YYDKDF (reference sequence). CDR3 in amino acids: CATSRDDQTQGPQHF. The CDR3 DNA follows: TGTGCCACCAGCAGAGATGACCAAACCCAGGGGCCCCAGCATTTT.

This chain uses TRBV18 with TRBJ1-1, with D perhaps TRBD1 (6 bases). V was clipped by 2 bases and J by 1 base, with 17 bases between them. CDR1 and CDR2 from the germline V gene are KGHSH and LQKENI. This CDR3 is built from 17 residues. The CDR3 here is CASSPLAGAQQNTEAFF. The CDR3 nucleotides read TGTGCCAGCTCACCATTGGCAGGGGCCCAACAGAACACTGAAGCTTTCTTT.

V and J are TRBV2 and TRBJ2-7; 9 positions agree with TRBD2. The germline CDR1 and CDR2 sequences are SNHLY and FYNNEI. After removal of 11 bases from V and 7 bases from J, the junction contained 12 bases not matched to a gene. CDR3 length equals 13 residues. CDR3 sequence reads: CASHGGGAKEQYF. The CDR3 DNA is TGTGCCTCGCACGGCGGGGGGGCGAAGGAGCAGTACTTC.

This CDR3 is CASSLELAGEGTEAFF. Here the CDR3 DNA reads TGCGCCAGCAGCTTGGAATTGGCAGGGGAAGGCACTGAAGCTTTCTTT. This chain connects TRBV5-1 to TRBJ1-1, with D tentatively TRBD1 (6 bases). The germline CDR1 and CDR2 sequences are SGHRS and YFSETQ. This CDR3 spans 16 amino acids. The V end was cut by 0 bases, the J end by 4 bases, with 16 bases between.

As for this clone: A junction boundary mismatches the germline segment, possibly from a read error. The chain combines TRBV7-9 with TRBJ1-2; 9 positions match TRBD1. The CDR3 is made up of 12 amino acids. Germline lookup yields CDR1 SEHNR and CDR2 FQNEAQ (reference sequence). This CDR3 reads CASSYGQGISSF. The CDR3 bases are TGTGCCAGCAGTTATGGACAGGGGATTTCCTCCTTC.

The CDR3 DNA reads TGTGCCAGTAGTCCTCAGGGGTGGACAGGGGCAAGTGGAAACACCATATATTTT. Translated, it gives CASSPQGWTGASGNTIYF. This chain links TRBV19 with TRBJ1-3, with 9 bases matching TRBD1. V was clipped by 5 bases and J by 3 bases; unmatched bases: 14. From germline, CDR1 is LNHDA and CDR2 SQIVND (reference sequence). This CDR3 spans 18 amino acids.

This rearrangement joins TRBV7-3 to TRBJ1-2, with D possibly TRBD1 on 6 matching bases. The V end lost 2 bases, the J end lost 4 bases, and 17 bases lay between the germline ends. Germline V gene sequence: CDR1 SGHTA, CDR2 FQGTGA. The CDR3 consists of 16 residues. CDR3 sequence reads: CASSLDGPQGRYGYTF. The CDR3 DNA is TGTGCCAGCAGCTTAGATGGTCCACAGGGCCGCTATGGCTACACCTTC.

This clone appeared once. The CDR3: CASSWTGLMVYNEQFF. The DNA of the CDR3 is TGCGCCAGCAGCTGGACGGGACTCATGGTGTACAATGAGCAGTTCTTC. This chain joins TRBV5-1 and TRBJ2-1; tentative D call: TRBD2 (6 bases). CDR1 is SGHRS and CDR2 is YFSETQ in the germline V gene. This CDR3 is built from 16 residues. V was trimmed by 3 bases and J by 4 bases, leaving 17 bases between them.